These 22 T cell receptor beta chains came from one sample sequenced in a study of OX40 agonist ivuxolimab in advanced cancers. The repertoire was sequenced with immunoSEQ multiplex PCR; TCRdb's copy has only in-frame clones and lacks some. The sample records around 70,000 clones, roughly 90% being singletons. The sample here was CD4+ or CD8+ T cells sorted from blood, taken in a trial of the OX40 agonist ivuxolimab. Receptors were obtained from an adult with an advanced solid tumor such as melanoma, head and neck, liver or kidney cancer.

The chain joins TRBV19 to TRBJ1-4; a weak D match, TRBD1 (5 bases). The ends were cut back, 4 bases at V and 6 bases at J, with 12 bases in the middle. Germline assignment: CDR1 LNHDA and CDR2 SQIVND (reference sequence). The CDR3 spans 14 residues. This CDR3 reads CASSNPPQDEKLFF. The CDR3 DNA reads as TGTGCCAGTAGTAATCCGCCACAGGATGAAAAACTGTTTTTT.

In its sample, this clone was seen a few times. The V gene is TRBV5-8, the J gene TRBJ2-7, with D uncertain. V was cut by 5 bases and J by 3 bases, with 6 bases left in between. The CDR3 contains 11 residues. Germline-derived CDR1 and CDR2 are SGHTS and YDEGEE. CDR3 loop: CASRPNYEQYF. The DNA for the CDR3 is TGTGCCAGCAGGCCGAACTACGAGCAGTACTTC. Full variable domain (outside the CDR3, taken from reference TRBV5-8 and TRBJ2-7): EAGVTQSPTHLIKTRGQQATLRCSPISGHTSVYWYQQALGLGLQFLLWYDEGEERNRGNFPPRFSGRQFPNYSSELNVNALELEDSALYLCASRPNYEQYFGPGTRLTVT.

This chain uses TRBV5-1 with TRBJ1-2; TRBD1 matches 7 bases. V dropped 3 bases and J dropped 4; count of bases not matched to a gene: 3. Germline values: CDR1 SGHRS, CDR2 YFSETQ. This CDR3 has 13 amino acids. The CDR3 here is CASSSTGTYGYTF. CDR3 in DNA: TGCGCCAGCAGCTCGACAGGGACCTATGGCTACACCTTC.

The V gene is TRBV10-1, the J gene TRBJ2-2; TRBD1 agrees at 8 bases. After removal of 10 bases from V and 6 bases from J, the junction contained 13 bases not matched to a gene. CDR1 and CDR2 (germline): WNHNN, SYGVQD (reference sequence). The CDR3 has 15 residues. CDR3 sequence reads: CATQDDRGRAGELFF. The DNA for the CDR3 is TGCGCCACCCAAGACGACAGGGGTAGGGCCGGGGAGCTGTTTTTT.

This rearrangement joins TRBV14 to TRBJ1-4; 9 nucleotides agree with TRBD1. CDR1 is SGHDN and CDR2 is FVKESK in the germline V gene. Trimming cost V 2 bases and J 10 bases; bases outside gene matches: 8. This CDR3 is 15 amino acids long. This CDR3 is CASSQRGQGSGKLFF. CDR3 sequence (DNA): TGTGCCAGCAGCCAACGCGGACAGGGGTCCGGAAAACTGTTTTTT.

This clone was counted only a few times. The rearrangement uses TRBV7-8 and TRBJ2-3; D gene uncertain. From germline, CDR1 is SGHVS and CDR2 FQNEAQ. V dropped 3 bases and J dropped 0 bases, with 4 bases sitting between them. CDR3 length: 13 residues. The CDR3 DNA is TGTGCCAGCAGCTTGGAGAGCACAGATACGCAGTATTTT. Protein product: CASSLESTDTQYF.

The chain couples TRBV5-1 to TRBJ2-1; D is tentatively TRBD1 or TRBD2 (6 bases each). CDR1 and CDR2 from the germline V gene are SGHRS and YFSETQ. Trimming cost V 4 bases and J 12 bases, with 20 bases left between them. The CDR3 covers 14 residues. The CDR3 coding sequence is TGCGCCAGCAGCGACAACGGGGGCGGCGATGGGCAGTTCTTC. Translating gives CASSDNGGGDGQFF.

For this clone: Other nucleotide sequences in the sample specify the same CDR3. The rearrangement joins TRBV7-8 to TRBJ1-5; D call uncertain. The CDR3 covers 14 residues. CDR1 and CDR2 (germline): SGHVS, FQNEAQ. With 1 base removed from V and 3 bases from J, the gap between germline ends came to 7 bases. This CDR3 is CASSLVGINQPQHF. The CDR3 bases are TGTGCCAGCAGCTTAGTCGGCATCAATCAGCCCCAGCATTTT.

Here the CDR3 DNA reads TGTGCCAGCAGTTACTCTGACGGCGGCTATGGCTACACCTTC. Its translation is CASSYSDGGYGYTF. V and J are TRBV6-5 and TRBJ1-2; D ambiguous. Looked up from germline, CDR1 is MNHEY and CDR2 is SVGAGI. CDR3 size: 14 residues. The V end was cut by 0 bases, the J end by 4 bases, with 9 bases between.

The V gene is TRBV2, the J gene TRBJ1-5; D is undetermined. Trimming pared 2 bases from V and 7 bases from J, leaving 15 bases between. Germline lookup yields CDR1 SNHLY and CDR2 FYNNEI. CDR3 length equals 15 residues. CDR3 DNA sequence: TGTGCCAGCAGTGAATCCGGCCCGACCGGGCAGCCCCAGCATTTT. This gives the protein CASSESGPTGQPQHF.

The chain recombines TRBV9 with TRBJ1-1; D ambiguous. The CDR3 spans 12 residues. Trimming left V 7 bases short and J 3 bases short, with 10 bases between. CDR1 SGDLS and CDR2 YYNGEE come from the germline V gene. The CDR3 DNA reads TGTGCCAGCGGTATACGGGACACTGAAGCTTTCTTT. Translated, it gives CASGIRDTEAFF.

V and J are TRBV4-3 and TRBJ2-2, with a weak D call TRBD2 (7 bases). V was cut by 2 bases and J by 1 base, with 14 bases left in between. Germline CDR1 reads LGHNA; CDR2 reads YSLEER. CDR3 length: 17 amino acids. CDR3 protein: CASSQPQGGVNTGELFF. In DNA form, the CDR3 reads TGCGCCAGCAGCCAACCACAAGGGGGGGTGAACACCGGGGAGCTGTTTTTT.

The gene calls are TRBV7-2 and TRBJ2-7; a possible D gene is TRBD2 (6 bases). The CDR3 is made up of 15 amino acids. V was trimmed by 3 bases and J by 1 base, leaving 13 bases between them. Germline CDR1 and CDR2: SGHTA and FQGNSA. CDR3 in DNA: TGTGCCAGCAGCTTTGGCGGGACCTCTTCCTACGAGCAGTACTTC. Translated, it gives CASSFGGTSSYEQYF.

The chain recombines TRBV27 with TRBJ1-1, with D possibly matching TRBD1 (5 bases). V was trimmed by 6 bases and J by 0 bases, leaving 8 bases between them. Germline CDR1 is MNHEY and CDR2 is SMNVEV (reference sequence). The CDR3 is 13 amino acids. The DNA of the CDR3 is TGTGCCAGCAGGCGGGGCATGAACACTGAAGCTTTCTTT. Protein: CASRRGMNTEAFF.

The V gene is TRBV29-1, the J gene TRBJ1-2; TRBD1 matches at 9 bases. V lost 7 bases and J lost 5; bases outside the gene matches: 14. This CDR3 contains 15 residues. Germline values: CDR1 SQVTM, CDR2 ANQGSEA. The CDR3, as DNA: TGCAGCGCAACCCCCGCGGACAGGGGTGGGTATGGCTACACCTTC. Its protein is CSATPADRGGYGYTF. The full variable domain, completed using reference TRBV29-1 and TRBJ1-2, is SAVISQKPSRDICQRGTSLTIQCQVDSQVTMMFWYRQQPGQSLTLIATANQGSEATYESGFVIDKFPISRPNLTFSTLTVSNMSPEDSSIYLCSATPADRGGYGYTFGSGTRLTVV.

The genes are TRBV5-6 and TRBJ2-1; D is perhaps TRBD1 (7 bases). Germline values: CDR1 SGHDT, CDR2 YYEEEE. Trimming removed 4 bases at V and 6 bases at J, with 20 bases between. CDR3 size: 16 residues. The CDR3 sequence: CASSPKSRGTLNEQFF. DNA for the CDR3: TGTGCCAGCAGCCCGAAATCCAGGGGGACTCTCAATGAGCAGTTCTTC.

This sequence joins TRBV13 and TRBJ1-2; D gene ambiguous. The CDR3 is 14 residues long. Trimming took 2 bases from V and 0 from J, leaving 7 bases between them. Germline V gene lookup returns CDR1 PRHDT and CDR2 FYEKMQ (reference sequence). CDR3 sequence reads: CASSLQETNYGYTF. In DNA form, the CDR3 reads TGTGCCAGCAGCTTACAGGAGACTAACTATGGCTACACCTTC.

The chain carries TRBV6-6 and TRBJ2-2, with 8 positions matching TRBD1. Germline V gene data show CDR1 as MNHNY and CDR2 as SVGAGI (reference sequence). The J segment lost 3 bases and the V segment lost 7 bases, leaving 7 bases of the junction unmatched. There are 15 residues in the CDR3. CDR3 sequence: CASTPDRGDTGELFF. DNA of the CDR3: TGTGCCAGCACCCCCGACAGGGGTGACACCGGGGAGCTGTTTTTT.

The gene calls are TRBV5-6 and TRBJ2-2; D is uncertain. The CDR3 runs 15 residues. From germline, CDR1 is SGHDT and CDR2 YYEEEE. With 0 bases removed from V and 8 bases from J, the gap between germline ends came to 14 bases. DNA for the CDR3: TGTGCCAGCAGCTTGGTAGGATTTGGGCCGGGGGAGCTGTTTTTT. This translates into CASSLVGFGPGELFF.

The chain employs TRBV7-8 and TRBJ1-4, with unresolved D. V lost 0 bases and J lost 0, with 8 bases in between. The CDR3 loop spans 16 amino acids. CDR1 is SGHVS and CDR2 is FQNEAQ in the germline V gene. The chain's CDR3 is CASSLALRATNEKLFF. The CDR3 bases are TGTGCCAGCAGCTTAGCGCTGCGTGCAACTAATGAAAAACTGTTTTTT.

J is TRBJ2-2 and V is TRBV6-5, with a tentative D call TRBD1 (5 bases). The CDR3 is 14 amino acids. V dropped 6 bases and J dropped 4 bases, with 12 bases sitting between them. From germline, CDR1 is MNHEY and CDR2 SVGAGI. The CDR3 region has the DNA TGTGCCAGCAGCTCGACAGTCTCCACCGGGGAGCTGTTTTTT. It translates to CASSSTVSTGELFF.

This rearrangement joins TRBV10-1 to TRBJ2-1; D call uncertain. The germline V and J ends were trimmed by 6 bases and 0 bases, with 9 bases remaining between them. This CDR3 is built from 14 residues. Germline V gene data show CDR1 as WNHNN and CDR2 as SYGVQD (reference sequence). CDR3 amino acids: CASRQPNSYNEQFF. The CDR3 DNA sequence: TGCGCCAGCAGACAGCCGAACTCCTACAATGAGCAGTTCTTC.